The clone carrying this T cell receptor (beta chain) appeared many times. Its antigen remains unidentified. This record belongs to a study of T cells in Graves' hyperthyroidism and ophthalmopathy. CDR1 and CDR2 (germline): LGHDT, YNNKEL (reference sequence). The CDR3 totals 12 residues. V was clipped by 4 bases and J by 7 bases, with 11 bases between them. General observations from the study: Ophthalmopathy got predicted by the model a median about 6.5 months before its onset. Blood also contained most expanded thyroid clonotypes above 0.001.

Amplification of TCR beta CDR3 regions used RNA as the template. When the TCR CDR3 underwent first-round RT-PCR, the HTBI primer set was used. TCRdb used MiXCR to reprocess the multiplex PCR reads, holding one entry per CDR3 protein. The sample lists approximately 640,000 distinct CDR3 sequences; 15% to 20% were seen once. Uncontrolled infection, other autoimmune disease, pregnancy or lactation barred patients from enrollment. The sample comprised blood. The chain uses TRBV3-1 and TRBJ2-7; no definite D call. The sequence came from a woman in her 30s with Graves' hyperthyroidism. CDR3 bases: TGTGCCAGCAGCCTCCACGAAGGGGAGCAGTACTTC. This gives the protein CASSLHEGEQYF.